The 5 T cell receptor beta chains reported below all come from one sample, sequenced in a study of T cells expressing NK-cell markers. Each CDR3 protein gets one entry in TCRdb, which reprocessed the 5' RACE reads and gives no DNA. Seen in this sample are about 370,000 distinct CDR3 sequences; the ten most common clones hold about 10%. The source material was blood T cells: a sorted CD56 or NKG2C T cell subset, CD4+ or CD8+ T cells, or bulk PBMC T cells (not recorded which). These receptors were obtained from a woman aged 50 to 60 in good health.

V is TRBV7-9 and J is TRBJ1-2. CDR3 length: 14 residues. The germline gives CDR1 SEHNR, CDR2 FQNEAQ (reference sequence). The CDR3 sequence: CASSAGGTFYGYTF. The full variable domain, in which reference TRBV7-9 and TRBJ1-2 provide the parts outside the CDR3, is DTGVSQNPRHKITKRGQNVTFRCDPISEHNRLYWYRQTLGQGPEFLTYFQNEAQLEKSRLLSDRFSAERPKGSFSTLEIQRTEQGDSAMYLCASSAGGTFYGYTFGSGTRLTVV.

The gene calls are TRBV6-5 and TRBJ2-3; the D call from TCRdb, TRBD1, cannot be confirmed without DNA. There are 13 residues in the CDR3. Germline V gives CDR1 MNHEY, CDR2 SVGAGI. CDR3: CASRNLGGNTQYF.

V and J are TRBV29-1 and TRBJ2-2. CDR3 length equals 13 residues. Germline loops: CDR1 SQVTM, CDR2 ANQGSEA. CDR3 residues: CSVMTAHTGELFF.

The chain combines TRBV29-1 with TRBJ2-5; TCRdb's D call, TRBD2, is unchecked because there is no DNA. This CDR3 comprises 13 residues. CDR1 is SQVTM, CDR2 ANQGSEA, per germline. CDR3: CSVASGPQVPQYF.

V and J are TRBV5-1 and TRBJ2-3; TCRdb indicates TRBD1, and absent DNA this call remains unverified. The germline CDR1 and CDR2 sequences are SGHRS and YFSETQ. The CDR3 loop spans 16 amino acids. The CDR3: CASSLTGGLGTDTQYF.